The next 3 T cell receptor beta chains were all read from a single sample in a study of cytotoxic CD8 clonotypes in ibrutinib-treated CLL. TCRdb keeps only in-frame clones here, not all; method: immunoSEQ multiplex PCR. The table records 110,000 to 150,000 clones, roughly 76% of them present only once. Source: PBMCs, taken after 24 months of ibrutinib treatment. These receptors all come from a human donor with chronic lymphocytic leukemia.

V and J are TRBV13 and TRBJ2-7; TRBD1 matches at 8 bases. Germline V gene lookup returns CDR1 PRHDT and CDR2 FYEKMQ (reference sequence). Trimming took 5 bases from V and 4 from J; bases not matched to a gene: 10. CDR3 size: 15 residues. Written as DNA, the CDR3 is TGTGCCAGCAGCATTCGACGGGACAGGTCGTACGAGCAGTACTTC. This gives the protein CASSIRRDRSYEQYF. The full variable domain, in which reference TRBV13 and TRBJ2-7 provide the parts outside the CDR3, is AAGVIQSPRHLIKEKRETATLKCYPIPRHDTVYWYQQGPGQDPQFLISFYEKMQSDKGSIPDRFSAQQFSDYHSELNMSSLELGDSALYFCASSIRRDRSYEQYFGPGTRLTVT.

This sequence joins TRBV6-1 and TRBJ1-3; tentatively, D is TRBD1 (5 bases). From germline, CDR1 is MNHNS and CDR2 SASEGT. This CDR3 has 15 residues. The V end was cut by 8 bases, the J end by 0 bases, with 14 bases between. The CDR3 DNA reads TGTGCCAGCTGGGGACGGCGACACTCTGGAAACACCATATATTTT. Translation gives CASWGRRHSGNTIYF.

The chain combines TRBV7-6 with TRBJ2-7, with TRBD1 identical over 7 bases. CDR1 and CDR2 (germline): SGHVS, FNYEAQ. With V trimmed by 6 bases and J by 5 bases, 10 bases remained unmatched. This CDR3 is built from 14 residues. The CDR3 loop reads CASRATGVPHEQYF. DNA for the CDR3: TGTGCCAGCAGAGCTACAGGGGTCCCCCACGAGCAGTACTTC.